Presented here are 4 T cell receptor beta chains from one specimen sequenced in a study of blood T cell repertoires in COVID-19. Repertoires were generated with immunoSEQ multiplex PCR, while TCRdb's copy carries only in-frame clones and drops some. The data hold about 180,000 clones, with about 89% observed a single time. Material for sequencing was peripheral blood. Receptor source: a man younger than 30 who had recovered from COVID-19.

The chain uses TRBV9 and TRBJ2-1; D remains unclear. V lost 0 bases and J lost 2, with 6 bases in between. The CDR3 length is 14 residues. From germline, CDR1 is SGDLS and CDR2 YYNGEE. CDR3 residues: CASSVGSTYNEQFF. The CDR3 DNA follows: TGTGCCAGCAGCGTAGGAAGCACCTACAATGAGCAGTTCTTC. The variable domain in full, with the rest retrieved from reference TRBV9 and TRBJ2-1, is DSGVTQTPKHLITATGQRVTLRCSPRSGDLSVYWYQQSLDQGLQFLIQYYNGEERAKGNILERFSAQQFPDLHSELNLSSLELGDSALYFCASSVGSTYNEQFFGPGTRLTVL.

This chain's CDR3 is CASSQLTTGRFEKTQYF. The CDR3 DNA follows: TGTGCCAGCAGCCAACTAACGACAGGGAGATTCGAGAAGACCCAGTACTTC. The chain couples TRBV3-1 (or the pseudogene TRBV3-2) to TRBJ2-5, with 7 bases fitting TRBD1. V trimming: 2 bases; J trimming: 6 bases; junction bases outside the gene matches: 15. The CDR3 runs to 17 residues. The germline CDR1 and CDR2 sequences are LGHDT and YNNKEL (reference sequence).

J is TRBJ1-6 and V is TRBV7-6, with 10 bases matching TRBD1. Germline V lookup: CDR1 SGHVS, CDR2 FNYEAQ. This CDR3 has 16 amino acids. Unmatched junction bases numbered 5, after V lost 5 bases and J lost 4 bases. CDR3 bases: TGTGCCAGCAGCGCCGGGACAGGGGCATATAATTCACCCCTCCACTTT. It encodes CASSAGTGAYNSPLHF.

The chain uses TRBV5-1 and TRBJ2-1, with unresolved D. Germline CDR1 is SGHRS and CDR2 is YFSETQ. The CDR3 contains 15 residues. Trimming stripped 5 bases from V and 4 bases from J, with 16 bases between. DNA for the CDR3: TGCGCCAGCAGACTACCGAACGGCCTTTACAATGAGCAGTTCTTC. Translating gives CASRLPNGLYNEQFF.